A selection of T cell receptor beta chains follows, all from one sample in a study of regulatory T cells in long-lasting Graves disease. TCRdb re-called the multiplex PCR reads with MiXCR, one entry per CDR3 protein. Here the sample spans roughly 260,000 distinct CDR3 sequences, under 20% being singletons. The sample also formed part of further work on T cells in Graves' hyperthyroidism and ophthalmopathy.

The specimen comprised peripheral blood mononuclear cells (PBMCs), sampled at new diagnosis, from a patient treated with antithyroid drugs. The receptor set was obtained from a woman in her twenties or thirties with Graves disease. Both conserved end residues are part of each CDR3. The order of the fields is J gene, clone size, D gene, V gene, CDR3 protein, CDR3 DNA. D genes are given only for firm matches. Clone size is shown for a subset of rows, as once, few, many or a class of expanded clone.

J: TRBJ2-1; size: many; D: NA; V: TRBV29-1; CDR3: CSLLQGFGNEQFF; DNA: TGCAGCTTATTGCAGGGGTTTGGCAATGAGCAGTTCTTC
J: TRBJ1-1; size: NA; D: NA; V: TRBV5-5; CDR3: CASSLDHRGKDTEAFF; DNA: TGTGCCAGCAGCTTGGACCATAGGGGGAAGGACACTGAAGCTTTCTTT
J: TRBJ1-4; size: many; D: NA; V: TRBV20-1; CDR3: CSAQGQSLNEKLFF; DNA: TGCAGTGCCCAGGGACAAAGTCTTAATGAAAAACTGTTTTTT
J: TRBJ1-4; size: many; D: NA; V: TRBV7-2; CDR3: CASSPTVLNEKLFF; DNA: TGTGCCAGCAGCCCGACAGTGCTGAATGAAAAACTGTTTTTT
J: TRBJ2-4; size: NA; D: NA; V: TRBV11-2; CDR3: CASSSTNLAKNIQYF; DNA: TGTGCCAGCAGCTCTACTAATTTAGCCAAAAACATTCAGTACTTC
J: TRBJ2-7; size: many; D: TRBD1; V: TRBV27; CDR3: CATGEQGSVEQYF; DNA: TGTGCCACCGGAGAACAGGGGTCGGTCGAGCAGTACTTC
J: TRBJ1-5; size: many; D: TRBD1; V: TRBV24-1; CDR3: CPQGAYQPQHF; DNA: TGTCCACAGGGGGCATATCAGCCCCAGCATTTT
J: TRBJ2-5; size: many; D: NA; V: TRBV28; CDR3: CASSVHEGRPETQYF; DNA: TGTGCCAGCAGTGTCCACGAGGGACGTCCAGAGACCCAGTACTTC
J: TRBJ2-2; size: once; D: NA; V: TRBV6-2/TRBV6-3; CDR3: CASSPSSVTGELFF; DNA: TGTGCCAGCAGCCCATCTAGCGTTACCGGGGAGCTGTTTTTT
J: TRBJ2-1; size: NA; D: NA; V: TRBV12-3/TRBV12-4; CDR3: CASSEGTSINNEQFF; DNA: TGTGCCAGCAGTGAAGGGACCAGCATCAACAATGAGCAGTTCTTC
J: TRBJ2-1; size: many; D: TRBD1; V: TRBV5-1; CDR3: CASSTGDDEQFF; DNA: TGCGCCAGCAGCACAGGGGACGATGAGCAGTTCTTC
J: TRBJ2-1; size: few; D: NA; V: TRBV10-3; CDR3: CAISGGDLQFF; DNA: TGTGCCATCAGTGGGGGGGACCTCCAATTCTTC
J: TRBJ1-1; size: NA; D: NA; V: TRBV27; CDR3: CASSLTPSWGTEAFF; DNA: TGTGCCAGCAGTTTAACCCCATCATGGGGCACTGAAGCTTTCTTT
J: TRBJ1-2; size: NA; D: NA; V: TRBV7-9; CDR3: CASSLSGYTF; DNA: TGTGCCAGCAGCTTGAGTGGCTACACCTTC
J: TRBJ1-6; size: NA; D: NA; V: TRBV10-3; CDR3: CAISQDIGNSPLHF; DNA: TGTGCCATCAGCCAAGATATAGGGAATTCACCCCTCCACTTT
J: TRBJ2-5; size: many; D: NA; V: TRBV11-2; CDR3: CASSSGATSRTQYF; DNA: TGTGCCAGCAGCTCCGGGGCCACCAGTAGGACCCAGTACTTC
J: TRBJ1-1; size: many; D: NA; V: TRBV6-1; CDR3: CASSQYSSYTEAFF; DNA: TGTGCCAGCAGCCAATACTCCTCCTACACTGAAGCTTTCTTT
J: TRBJ1-2; size: many; D: TRBD1; V: TRBV20-1; CDR3: CSALGQGLNGYTF; DNA: TGCAGTGCCTTGGGACAGGGGCTGAACGGCTACACCTTC
J: TRBJ2-3; size: many; D: NA; V: TRBV12-3/TRBV12-4; CDR3: CASGTSGDRGGTDTQYF; DNA: TGTGCCAGCGGAACTAGCGGGGACAGGGGCGGCACAGATACGCAGTATTTT
J: TRBJ1-1; size: many; D: NA; V: TRBV5-1; CDR3: CASSFGGINTEAFF; DNA: TGTGCCAGCAGCTTTGGGGGAATCAACACTGAAGCTTTCTTT